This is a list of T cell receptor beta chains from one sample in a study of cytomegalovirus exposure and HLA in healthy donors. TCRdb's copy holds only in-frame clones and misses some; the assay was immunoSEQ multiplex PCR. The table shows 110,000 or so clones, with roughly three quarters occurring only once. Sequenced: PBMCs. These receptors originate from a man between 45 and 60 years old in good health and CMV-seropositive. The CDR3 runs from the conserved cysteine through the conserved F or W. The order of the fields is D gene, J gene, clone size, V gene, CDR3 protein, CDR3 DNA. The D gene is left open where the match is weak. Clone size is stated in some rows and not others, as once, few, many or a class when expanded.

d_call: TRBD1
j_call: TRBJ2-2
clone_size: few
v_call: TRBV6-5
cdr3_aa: CASSSQGANTGELFF
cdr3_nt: TGTGCCAGCAGTTCACAGGGGGCCAACACCGGGGAGCTGTTTTTT

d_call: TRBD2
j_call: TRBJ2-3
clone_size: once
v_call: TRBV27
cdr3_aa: CASSLTSGGTDTQYF
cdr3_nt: TGTGCCAGCAGTTTAACTAGCGGGGGCACAGATACGCAGTATTTT

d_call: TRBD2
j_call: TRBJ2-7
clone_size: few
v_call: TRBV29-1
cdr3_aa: CSVGTSGRTGRGEQYF
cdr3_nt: TGCAGCGTTGGAACTAGCGGGAGGACCGGGCGGGGTGAGCAGTACTTC

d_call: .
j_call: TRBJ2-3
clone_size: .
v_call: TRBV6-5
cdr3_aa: CASSYSIQGTDTQYF
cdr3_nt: TGTGCCAGCAGTTACTCGATCCAGGGCACAGATACGCAGTATTTT

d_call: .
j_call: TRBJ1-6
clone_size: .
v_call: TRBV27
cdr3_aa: CASSPYRWSYNSPLHF
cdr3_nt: TGTGCCAGCAGTCCCTACCGTTGGTCCTATAATTCACCCCTCCACTTT

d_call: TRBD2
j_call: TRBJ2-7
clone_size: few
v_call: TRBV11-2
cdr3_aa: CASSFSPTSEQQYF
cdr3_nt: TGTGCCAGCAGCTTTTCCCCGACTAGCGAGCAGCAGTACTTC

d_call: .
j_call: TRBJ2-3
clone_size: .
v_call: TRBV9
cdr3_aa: CASSARGGNTDTQYF
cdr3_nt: TGTGCCAGCAGCGCCCGGGGCGGGAACACAGATACGCAGTATTTT

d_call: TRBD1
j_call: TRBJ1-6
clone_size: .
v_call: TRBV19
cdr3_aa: CASSAATGYTSPLHF
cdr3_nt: TGTGCCAGTAGTGCCGCGACAGGGTACACTTCACCCCTCCACTTT

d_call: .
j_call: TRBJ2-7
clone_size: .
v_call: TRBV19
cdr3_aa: CASSIAARGTYEQYF
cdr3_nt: TGTGCCAGTAGTATAGCAGCCCGAGGGACCTACGAGCAGTACTTC

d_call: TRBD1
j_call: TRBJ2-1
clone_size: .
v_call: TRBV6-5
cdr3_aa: CASRDRVSNEQFF
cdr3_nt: TGTGCCAGCAGAGACAGGGTGTCTAATGAGCAGTTCTTC

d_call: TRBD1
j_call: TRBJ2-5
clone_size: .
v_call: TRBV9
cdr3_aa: CASSVRTGAPETQYF
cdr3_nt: TGTGCCAGCAGCGTTCGGACAGGGGCTCCGGAGACCCAGTACTTC

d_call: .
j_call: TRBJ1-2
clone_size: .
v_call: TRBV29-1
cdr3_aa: CSVDWVEDSSYGYTF
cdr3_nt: TGCAGCGTTGATTGGGTCGAGGACAGCTCCTATGGCTACACCTTC

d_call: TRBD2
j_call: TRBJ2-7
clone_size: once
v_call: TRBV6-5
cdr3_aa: CASRRPGTRREQYF
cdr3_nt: TGTGCCAGCAGACGCCCCGGGACTAGGAGGGAGCAGTACTTC

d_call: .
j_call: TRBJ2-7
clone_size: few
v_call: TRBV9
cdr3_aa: CASSPGTGSSYEQYF
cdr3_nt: TGTGCCAGCAGCCCGGGGACTGGTAGCTCCTACGAGCAGTACTTC

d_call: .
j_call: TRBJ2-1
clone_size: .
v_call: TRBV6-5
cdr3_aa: CATLGRRANEQFF
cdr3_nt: TGTGCCACCCTGGGCAGAAGAGCTAATGAGCAGTTCTTC

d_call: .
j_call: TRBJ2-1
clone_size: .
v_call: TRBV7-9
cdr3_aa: CASSPSKFF
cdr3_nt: TGTGCCAGCAGCCCCTCTAAGTTCTTC